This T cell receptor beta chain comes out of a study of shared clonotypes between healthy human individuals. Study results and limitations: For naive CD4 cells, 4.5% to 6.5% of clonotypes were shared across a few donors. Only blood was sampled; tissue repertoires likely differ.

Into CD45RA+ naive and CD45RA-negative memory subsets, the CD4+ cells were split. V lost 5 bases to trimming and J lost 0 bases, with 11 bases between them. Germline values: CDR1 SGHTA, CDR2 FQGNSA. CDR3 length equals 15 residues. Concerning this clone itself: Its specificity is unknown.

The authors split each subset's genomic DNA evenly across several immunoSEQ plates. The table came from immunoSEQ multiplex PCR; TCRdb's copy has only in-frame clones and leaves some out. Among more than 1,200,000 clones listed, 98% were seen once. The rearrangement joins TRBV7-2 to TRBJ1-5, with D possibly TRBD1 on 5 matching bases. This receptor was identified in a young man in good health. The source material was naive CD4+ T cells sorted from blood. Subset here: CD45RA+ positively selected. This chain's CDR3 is CASSTGTDSNQPQHF. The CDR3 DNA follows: TGTGCCAGCAGCACCGGGACTGATAGCAATCAGCCCCAGCATTTT.